Shown below are 10 T cell receptor beta chains from a single sample sequenced in a study of shared clonotypes between healthy human individuals. Profiled with immunoSEQ multiplex PCR; TCRdb holds only in-frame clones, not every one. Of 2 million to 2.5 million clones listed, around 95% are singletons. Sequencing was performed on naive CD4+ T cells sorted from blood. As to subset: CD45RA+ positively selected. The source of these receptors is a man between 18 and 35 years old in good health.

The chain carries TRBV7-9 and TRBJ2-3; 7 positions match TRBD2. The V segment lost 5 bases and the J segment 4 bases; nucleotides outside the gene matches: 12. The CDR3 has 16 residues. Germline assignment: CDR1 SEHNR and CDR2 FQNEAQ (reference sequence). This CDR3 is CASSGRAMITPDTQYF. The CDR3 DNA reads as TGTGCCAGCAGCGGGAGGGCCATGATAACCCCAGATACGCAGTATTTT.

This clone was seen a single time. CDR3 in amino acids: CASSEWVAGEQYF. DNA for the CDR3: TGCGCCAGCAGTGAATGGGTGGCAGGAGAGCAGTACTTC. This chain connects TRBV10-1 to TRBJ2-7; no clear D. Germline CDR1 and CDR2: WNHNN and SYGVQD (reference sequence). Trimming took off 3 bases at V and 7 bases at J, with 13 bases between the two ends. The CDR3 covers 13 residues.

V is TRBV11-2 and J is TRBJ1-2; TRBD1 might be the D (5 bases). The CDR3 is 14 amino acids. The V end was cut by 5 bases, the J end by 6 bases, with 16 bases between. The V gene's germline CDR1 is SGHAT and CDR2 FQNNGV. This chain's CDR3 is CASSPSWRGDGYTF. As DNA, the CDR3 is TGTGCCAGCAGCCCCTCGTGGAGGGGAGATGGCTACACCTTC.

This clone appeared once. The CDR3 DNA reads as TGCAGCGTTGACAGGTTCAGCACAGATACGCAGTATTTT. Translating it yields CSVDRFSTDTQYF. The chain combines TRBV29-1 with TRBJ2-3; D remains unclear. CDR1 SQVTM and CDR2 ANQGSEA come from the germline V gene. CDR3 length equals 13 residues. The V end lost 3 bases, the J end lost 0 bases, and 7 bases lay between the germline ends.

V and J are TRBV21-1 and TRBJ1-2; the table's D call, TRBD1, has no DNA check behind it. TRBV21-1 counts as a pseudogene. The CDR3 has 13 amino acids. The CDR3 DNA follows: TGTGCCAGCAGCAAAAGGGGTGGAACTGGCTACACCTTC. Residues: CASSKRGGTGYTF.

The V gene is TRBV30, the J gene TRBJ2-7; D is uncertain. V was trimmed by 0 bases and J by 3 bases, leaving 6 bases between them. The length of the CDR3 is 12 residues. Germline CDR1 and CDR2: GTSNPN and SVGIG (reference sequence). CDR3 nucleotides: TGTGCCTGGAGTGTAAATCGCTACGAGCAGTACTTC. This translates into CAWSVNRYEQYF.

Written as DNA, the CDR3 is TGCGCCAGCAGCTTGGGACAGGGAATTGGAGAGACCCAGTACTTC. The encoded protein is CASSLGQGIGETQYF. V gene TRBV5-1 combines with J gene TRBJ2-5, with 7 bases aligning to TRBD1. CDR1 is SGHRS, CDR2 YFSETQ, per germline. V trimming: 0 bases; J trimming: 4 bases; junction bases outside the gene matches: 6. CDR3 length: 15 amino acids. Supplemented by reference TRBV5-1 and TRBJ2-5, the full variable domain reads KAGVTQTPRYLIKTRGQQVTLSCSPISGHRSVSWYQQTPGQGLQFLFEYFSETQRNKGNFPGRFSGRQFSNSRSEMNVSTLELGDSALYLCASSLGQGIGETQYFGPGTRLLVL.

This clone was counted a single time. This rearrangement joins TRBV7-9 to TRBJ2-5; TRBD1 matches 7 bases. From germline, CDR1 is SEHNR and CDR2 FQNEAQ (reference sequence). Trimming took 2 bases from V and 4 from J; bases not matched to a gene: 1. The CDR3 consists of 13 residues. CDR3 nucleotide sequence: TGTGCCAGCAGCTTAAGGGGGCGAGAGACCCAGTACTTC. Translating it yields CASSLRGRETQYF.

V usage is TRBV7-2 and J usage is TRBJ1-1; possible D gene TRBD1, 5 bases. The CDR3 loop spans 14 amino acids. Germline-derived CDR1 and CDR2 are SGHTA and FQGNSA. V dropped 5 bases and J dropped 5 bases, with 15 bases sitting between them. In DNA, the CDR3 is TGTGCCAGCAGCCCCTGGGGGGGGAGGACTGAAGCTTTCTTT. This translates into CASSPWGGRTEAFF.

This rearrangement joins TRBV7-2 to TRBJ1-2, with a possible D match to TRBD1 (5 bases). CDR1 is SGHTA and CDR2 is FQGNSA in the germline V gene. Between the trimmed V and J ends, which lost 1 base and 8 bases, there was a span of 20 bases. This CDR3 region has 16 residues. CDR3 in DNA: TGTGCCAGCAGCTTAGGGGGTGGGACTCCCGGTCTGGGCTACACCTTC. As protein: CASSLGGGTPGLGYTF. Full variable domain (remainder filled in from reference TRBV7-2 and TRBJ1-2): GAGVSQSPSNKVTEKGKDVELRCDPISGHTALYWYRQSLGQGLEFLIYFQGNSAPDKSGLPSDRFSAERTGGSVSTLTIQRTQQEDSAVYLCASSLGGGTPGLGYTFGSGTRLTVV.